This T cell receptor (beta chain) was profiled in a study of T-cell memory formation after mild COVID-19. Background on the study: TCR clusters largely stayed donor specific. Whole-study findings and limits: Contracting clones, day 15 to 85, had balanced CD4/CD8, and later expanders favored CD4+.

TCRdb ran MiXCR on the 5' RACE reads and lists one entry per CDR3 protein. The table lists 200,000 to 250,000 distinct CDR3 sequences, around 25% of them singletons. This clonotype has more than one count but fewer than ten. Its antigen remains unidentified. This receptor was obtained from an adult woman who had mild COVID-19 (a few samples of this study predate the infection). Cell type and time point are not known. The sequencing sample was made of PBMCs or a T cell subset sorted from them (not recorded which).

The CDR3 reads CASSYSGSTRDGYTF. The CDR3 DNA reads TGTGCCAGCAGTTACTCAGGCAGTACCAGGGATGGCTACACCTTC. The V gene is TRBV6-5, the J gene TRBJ1-2; D is perhaps TRBD1 (5 bases). The CDR3 length is 15 residues. From germline, CDR1 is MNHEY and CDR2 SVGAGI. V lost 0 bases and J lost 6, with 14 bases in between.